Shown below are 6 T cell receptor beta chains from a single sample sequenced in a study of T cells after yellow fever vaccination. TCRdb re-derived calls from the 5' RACE reads in MiXCR, one entry per CDR3 protein. The table has approximately 240,000 distinct CDR3 sequences, 3.6% seen once; the top ten hold 19%. The material sequenced was PBMCs, taken 15 days after the yellow fever booster vaccination. The receptors derive from a man between 18 and 35 years old who received the YFV17D yellow fever vaccine.

This clonotype was counted at least ten times. The chain combines TRBV7-9 with TRBJ2-5; weak D call: TRBD2 (7 bases). The germline CDR1 and CDR2 sequences are SEHNR and FQNEAQ (reference sequence). This CDR3 has 13 residues. The V and J ends lost 8 bases and 2 bases respectively, with 12 bases between them. The chain's CDR3 is CASEGGGQETQYF. The CDR3 nucleotides read TGTGCCAGCGAAGGGGGGGGTCAAGAGACCCAGTACTTC. Full variable domain (missing parts from reference TRBV7-9 and TRBJ2-5): DTGVSQNPRHKITKRGQNVTFRCDPISEHNRLYWYRQTLGQGPEFLTYFQNEAQLEKSRLLSDRFSAERPKGSFSTLEIQRTEQGDSAMYLCASEGGGQETQYFGPGTRLLVL.

This clonotype was counted many times. The DNA for the CDR3 is TGCAGCGTTGGAGGGGGAATCTCCTACGAGCAGTACTTC. Its protein product is CSVGGGISYEQYF. The rearrangement links TRBV29-1 to TRBJ2-7, with D perhaps TRBD1 (6 bases). The V end lost 4 bases, the J end lost 0 bases, and 10 bases lay between the germline ends. CDR1 SQVTM and CDR2 ANQGSEA come from the germline V gene. CDR3 size: 13 residues.

This clonotype showed up many times. The chain recombines TRBV27 with TRBJ1-1; possibly TRBD1 for D (6 bases). V shed 2 bases and J shed 5 bases, with 12 bases lying between them. Germline-derived CDR1 and CDR2 are MNHEY and SMNVEV (reference sequence). The CDR3 is 14 residues long. The CDR3 nucleotides are TGTGCCAGCAGTTTACAGGGGCTAAGTACTGAAGCTTTCTTT. This codes for CASSLQGLSTEAFF.

This clonotype was recorded many times. The gene calls are TRBV5-1 and TRBJ1-1, with D perhaps matching TRBD1 (6 bases). Trimming left V 4 bases short and J 4 bases short, with 17 bases between. The CDR3 consists of 15 residues. Germline CDR1 is SGHRS and CDR2 is YFSETQ. Written as DNA, the CDR3 is TGCGCCAGCAGCAAGCCCCCAGGGGCCGGCACTGAAGCTTTCTTT. The encoded protein is CASSKPPGAGTEAFF.

This clonotype was seen repeatedly, ten times or more. The gene calls are TRBV7-9 and TRBJ2-7; TRBD1 aligns across 9 bases. There are 15 residues in the CDR3. V dropped 5 bases and J dropped 3; count of bases not matched to a gene: 8. Looked up from germline, CDR1 is SEHNR and CDR2 is FQNEAQ (reference sequence). The CDR3 region is CASSNTGGRDYEQYV. CDR3 bases: TGTGCCAGCAGCAACACAGGGGGCAGGGACTACGAGCAGTACGTC.

This clonotype was found many times. CDR3 sequence (DNA): TGTGCCAGCAGCTCCGAGTCCAGGGACTACGAGCAGTACGTC. It codes for CASSSESRDYEQYV. V usage is TRBV11-1 and J usage is TRBJ2-7, with a tentative D call TRBD1 (5 bases). The CDR3 consists of 14 residues. Germline V gene sequence: CDR1 SGHAT, CDR2 FQDESV (reference sequence). V was cut by 4 bases and J by 3 bases, with 13 bases left in between.